The next 17 T cell receptor beta chains were all read from a single sample in a study of T cell responses to AZD1222 COVID-19 vaccine. Here immunoSEQ multiplex PCR was the method, and the copy in TCRdb shows in-frame clones only, minus some. The sample includes approximately 110,000 clones, about 90% of them seen just once. The sample here was peripheral blood, taken on day 0 of AZD1222 vaccination. The receptors originated from an adult in good health.

This clone was seen only once. The CDR3 sequence: CASSSGGTVNGYTF. Here the CDR3 DNA reads TGTGCCAGTAGTTCCGGGGGGACAGTGAATGGCTACACCTTC. V and J are TRBV19 and TRBJ1-2, with 7 nucleotides matching TRBD1. V gave up 5 bases and J gave up 6 bases; unmatched junction bases: 9. This CDR3 has 14 residues. Germline V gives CDR1 LNHDA, CDR2 SQIVND (reference sequence). The full variable domain, completed using reference TRBV19 and TRBJ1-2, is DGGITQSPKYLFRKEGQNVTLSCEQNLNHDAMYWYRQDPGQGLRLIYYSQIVNDFQKGDIAEGYSVSREKKESFPLTVTSAQKNPTAFYLCASSSGGTVNGYTFGSGTRLTVV.

This chain uses TRBV7-3 with TRBJ2-7, with D maybe TRBD1 (6 bases). The CDR3 is 14 residues long. Germline V CDR1 and CDR2: SGHTA, FQGTGA. The V gene lost 5 bases and the J gene lost 1 base, with 12 bases spanning the gap. The CDR3 DNA is TGTGCCAGCAGCCAACAGGGCGGGTCCTACGAGCAGTACTTC. Translated, it gives CASSQQGGSYEQYF.

The chain is built from TRBV6-1 and TRBJ2-7; TRBD1 agrees at 10 bases. The CDR3 totals 13 residues. Trimming at V came to 6 bases and at J to 7 bases, leaving 6 bases not matched to a gene. Germline V gene sequence: CDR1 MNHNS, CDR2 SASEGT. CDR3 protein: CASSSTGGLEQYF. CDR3 coding DNA: TGTGCCAGCAGCTCGACAGGGGGCTTAGAGCAGTACTTC.

V and J are TRBV2 and TRBJ1-5; D is uncertain. The germline CDR1 and CDR2 sequences are SNHLY and FYNNEI. The V gene lost 0 bases and the J gene lost 1 base, with 4 bases spanning the gap. The CDR3 has 14 amino acids. The CDR3 loop is CASSEAGSNQPQHF. The CDR3 DNA follows: TGTGCCAGCAGTGAAGCAGGAAGCAATCAGCCCCAGCATTTT.

The J gene is TRBJ1-2, the V gene TRBV5-6; 8 nucleotides match TRBD1. Germline V lookup: CDR1 SGHDT, CDR2 YYEEEE. The CDR3 runs to 14 residues. Germline trimming cut 0 bases from V and 8 bases from J; bases unmatched to any gene: 6. The CDR3 reads CASSLAQGARGYTF. The DNA for the CDR3 is TGTGCCAGCAGCTTGGCTCAGGGGGCACGGGGCTACACCTTC.

This clone was picked up a small number of times. This chain links TRBV27 with TRBJ1-1; possible D gene TRBD1, 6 bases. This CDR3 spans 15 amino acids. Germline V gene lookup returns CDR1 MNHEY and CDR2 SMNVEV (reference sequence). Trimming removed 8 bases from V and 1 base from J, with 17 bases in between. The CDR3 reads CASGRRDTWNTEAFF. The CDR3, as DNA: TGTGCCAGCGGCCGAAGGGACACCTGGAACACTGAAGCTTTCTTT.

The chain carries TRBV29-1 and TRBJ2-7; D is uncertain. Germline V lookup: CDR1 SQVTM, CDR2 ANQGSEA. V was cut by 5 bases and J by 3 bases, with 11 bases left in between. The CDR3 has 12 amino acids. CDR3 amino acids: CSVSESNYEQYF. DNA of the CDR3: TGCAGCGTTTCGGAATCAAACTACGAGCAGTACTTC.

This rearrangement joins TRBV9 to TRBJ2-5; TRBD2 aligns across 8 bases. The CDR3 runs 14 residues. From germline, CDR1 is SGDLS and CDR2 YYNGEE. V was clipped by 3 bases and J by 2 bases; unmatched bases: 3. The CDR3 protein is CASSGVAGQETQYF. CDR3 coding DNA: TGTGCCAGCAGCGGAGTAGCGGGGCAAGAGACCCAGTACTTC.

This chain uses TRBV5-1 with TRBJ2-2, with D tentatively TRBD2 (5 bases). The CDR3 has 15 residues. The ends were cut back, 1 base at V and 1 base at J, with 8 bases in the middle. Germline CDR1 reads SGHRS; CDR2 reads YFSETQ. The DNA of the CDR3 is TGCGCCAGCAGCTTGTTTCGGGAGAACACCGGGGAGCTGTTTTTT. Translated: CASSLFRENTGELFF. Full variable domain (remainder filled in from reference TRBV5-1 and TRBJ2-2): KAGVTQTPRYLIKTRGQQVTLSCSPISGHRSVSWYQQTPGQGLQFLFEYFSETQRNKGNFPGRFSGRQFSNSRSEMNVSTLELGDSALYLCASSLFRENTGELFFGEGSRLTVL.

This clone was seen once. This chain links TRBV28 with TRBJ2-1; a weak D match, TRBD2 (5 bases). CDR3 length equals 16 residues. Germline V gene data show CDR1 as MDHEN and CDR2 as SYDVKM. V was clipped by 10 bases and J by 0 bases, with 19 bases between them. CDR3 bases: TGTGCCACCTACTCGGCGGGTTGGAGCTCCTACAATGAGCAGTTCTTC. Its protein is CATYSAGWSSYNEQFF.

The V call is TRBV19, the J call TRBJ2-7, with a possible D match to TRBD1 (5 bases). The CDR3 has 15 amino acids. The V and J ends lost 3 bases and 4 bases respectively, with 16 bases between them. CDR1 is LNHDA and CDR2 is SQIVND in the germline V gene (reference sequence). The CDR3 nucleotides are TGTGCCAGTAGTATCCTCCAGGGCAATTTATACGAGCAGTACTTC. Amino acids: CASSILQGNLYEQYF.

The count of this clone is one. This chain connects TRBV6-5 to TRBJ2-5; the D gene is possibly TRBD2 (5 bases). The CDR3 has 14 residues. Germline values: CDR1 MNHEY, CDR2 SVGAGI. V lost 8 bases and J 4 bases, leaving 17 bases between the germline ends. CDR3 sequence reads: CASASLWGAETQYF. The DNA for the CDR3 is TGTGCCAGCGCCTCCCTATGGGGAGCAGAGACCCAGTACTTC.

The rearrangement uses TRBV6-1 and TRBJ2-7, with D perhaps being TRBD1 or TRBD2 (5 bases each). The CDR3 runs to 15 residues. The germline gives CDR1 MNHNS, CDR2 SASEGT. The V and J ends lost 5 bases and 2 bases respectively, with 16 bases between them. CDR3 sequence (DNA): TGTGCCAGCAGTCGTGGGACGGAAGAAACCTACGAGCAGTACTTC. Amino acids: CASSRGTEETYEQYF.

J is TRBJ1-5 and V is TRBV7-2, with D perhaps TRBD1 (5 bases). Germline V CDR1 and CDR2: SGHTA, FQGNSA. The CDR3 spans 13 residues. The V end was cut by 5 bases, the J end by 7 bases, with 12 bases between. The CDR3 DNA is TGTGCCAGCAGCACCGATGGGGGGCAGCCCCAGCATTTT. Amino acids: CASSTDGGQPQHF.

V gene TRBV7-2 combines with J gene TRBJ1-1, with D hard to call. The CDR3 has 13 residues. V lost 1 base to trimming and J lost 10 bases, with 13 bases between them. From germline, CDR1 is SGHTA and CDR2 FQGNSA. CDR3 DNA: TGTGCCAGCAGCTTAGGGGTCCGGGCGGGAGCTTTCTTT. It encodes CASSLGVRAGAFF.

V is TRBV5-1 and J is TRBJ2-1; possibly TRBD2 for D (5 bases). CDR1 is SGHRS and CDR2 is YFSETQ in the germline V gene. The V end lost 1 base, the J end lost 9 bases, and 14 bases lay between the germline ends. This CDR3 has 14 amino acids. As DNA, the CDR3 is TGCGCCAGCAGCTTGCTGCCCAATCGGGGTGAGCAGTTCTTC. This encodes CASSLLPNRGEQFF.

This chain links TRBV19 with TRBJ2-3, with 9 bases fitting TRBD2. Germline V gene data show CDR1 as LNHDA and CDR2 as SQIVND (reference sequence). Trimming at V came to 8 bases and at J to 7 bases, leaving 7 bases not matched to a gene. The CDR3 loop spans 13 amino acids. CDR3 sequence: CASGNSGGHTQYF. The CDR3, as DNA: TGTGCCAGTGGGAATAGCGGGGGACATACGCAGTATTTT.